The 5 T cell receptor beta chains below all came from one sample that was sequenced in a study of OX40 agonist ivuxolimab in advanced cancers. Repertoires were generated with immunoSEQ multiplex PCR, while TCRdb's copy carries only in-frame clones and drops some. The sample comprises tens of thousands of clones, more than 80% of which are singletons, and 2% to 3% rests with the top ten. Sequences were derived from CD4+ or CD8+ T cells sorted from blood, sampled in a trial of the OX40 agonist ivuxolimab. The receptors shown here come from an adult with an advanced solid tumor such as melanoma, head and neck, liver or kidney cancer.

Only one count was recorded for this clone. The chain links TRBV4-2 to TRBJ1-2; 7 nucleotides agree with TRBD1. Germline lookup yields CDR1 LGHNA and CDR2 YNFKEQ. CDR3 length: 17 amino acids. The trim removed 0 bases at V and 3 bases at J, leaving 10 bases unmatched. The CDR3 is CASSQEGTVLVDYGYTF. The CDR3 bases are TGTGCCAGCAGCCAAGAGGGGACAGTCCTCGTAGACTATGGCTACACCTTC.

V and J are TRBV7-3 and TRBJ2-3; no firm D call. CDR1 and CDR2 (germline): SGHTA, FQGTGA. This CDR3 has 15 amino acids. The V end lost 1 base, the J end lost 2 bases, and 10 bases lay between the germline ends. The CDR3 loop is CASSLMVTSTDTQYF. CDR3 nucleotides: TGTGCCAGCAGCTTAATGGTTACCTCCACAGATACGCAGTATTTT.

A word on this clone: The junction departs from the called germline gene at one end, perhaps through a read error. The chain employs TRBV19 and TRBJ2-7; D call uncertain. The CDR3 has 11 residues. The germline V gene encodes CDR1 LNHDA and CDR2 SQIVND (reference sequence). The CDR3 DNA sequence: TGTGCCAGTAGCCCCTCCGACGAGCAGTACTTC. It is translated as CASSPSDEQYF.

V is TRBV28 and J is TRBJ1-6; D unresolved. Trimming removed 3 bases from V and 10 bases from J, with 19 bases in between. The CDR3 is 16 residues long. CDR1 is MDHEN, CDR2 SYDVKM, per germline. The CDR3 reads CASSFWAVRSMSPLHF. The CDR3 DNA reads as TGTGCCAGCAGTTTTTGGGCGGTCAGGAGTATGTCACCCCTCCACTTT.

The rearrangement uses TRBV5-1 and TRBJ2-3, with 16 bases lining up with TRBD2. Germline CDR1 and CDR2: SGHRS and YFSETQ. Trimming cost V 2 bases and J 3 bases; bases outside gene matches: 9. CDR3 length: 19 amino acids. The CDR3 nucleotides read TGCGCCAGCAGCTTCGTGGGACTAGCGGGGGGGCTCGGGACAGATACGCAGTATTTT. It encodes CASSFVGLAGGLGTDTQYF.